Following are 16 T cell receptor beta chains from one sample sequenced in a study of T cell responses to AZD1222 COVID-19 vaccine. Assay used: immunoSEQ multiplex PCR; TCRdb lists only in-frame clones, some missing. The repertoire holds about 150,000 clones, with over 80% as singletons. The starting material was peripheral blood, obtained 28 days after the second AZD1222 dose. Every receptor here comes from an adult who received the AZD1222 COVID-19 vaccine.

The rearrangement uses TRBV5-1 and TRBJ1-6, with D maybe TRBD1 (6 bases). Germline assignment: CDR1 SGHRS and CDR2 YFSETQ. This CDR3 is built from 15 residues. V lost 0 bases and J lost 7, with 11 bases in between. The CDR3 loop reads CASSLDRAGNSPLHF. The CDR3 coding sequence is TGCGCCAGCAGCTTGGACAGGGCAGGGAATTCACCCCTCCACTTT.

The V gene is TRBV9, the J gene TRBJ2-1; TRBD2 aligns across 8 bases. Germline CDR1 SGDLS, CDR2 YYNGEE. V trimming: 0 bases; J trimming: 8 bases; junction bases outside the gene matches: 7. The CDR3 runs 15 residues. The CDR3 DNA is TGTGCCAGCAGCGTAGGGCTAGCGGGTGTCTATGAGCAGTTCTTC. Amino acids: CASSVGLAGVYEQFF. Variable domain in full (rest from reference TRBV9 and TRBJ2-1): DSGVTQTPKHLITATGQRVTLRCSPRSGDLSVYWYQQSLDQGLQFLIQYYNGEERAKGNILERFSAQQFPDLHSELNLSSLELGDSALYFCASSVGLAGVYEQFFGPGTRLTVL.

The genes are TRBV2 and TRBJ1-2; TRBD1 matches at 8 bases. There are 16 residues in the CDR3. Germline CDR1 is SNHLY and CDR2 is FYNNEI. After removal of 2 bases from V and 4 bases from J, the junction contained 9 bases not matched to a gene. The CDR3 loop reads CASSELGQAVSYGYTF. CDR3 DNA sequence: TGTGCCAGCAGTGAATTGGGACAGGCAGTAAGCTATGGCTACACCTTC.

The sample holds one count of this clone. This chain uses TRBV3-1 (or the pseudogene TRBV3-2) with TRBJ2-1; maybe TRBD2 (5 bases). The ends were cut back, 0 bases at V and 11 bases at J, with 14 bases in the middle. CDR3 length equals 14 residues. CDR1 is LGHDT, CDR2 YNNKEL, per germline (reference sequence). CDR3 region: CASSQDTNLAKQFF. The CDR3 coding sequence is TGTGCCAGCAGCCAAGATACTAACCTAGCTAAGCAGTTCTTC.

The chain recombines TRBV4-2 with TRBJ1-6; the D is unclear. This CDR3 region has 13 residues. With 1 base removed from V and 10 bases from J, the gap between germline ends came to 8 bases. The germline gives CDR1 LGHNA, CDR2 YNFKEQ. CDR3 protein: CASSQARQSPLHF. CDR3 DNA sequence: TGTGCCAGCAGCCAAGCCAGGCAATCACCCCTCCACTTT.

The CDR3 nucleotides read TGTGCCAGCAGCCCGGAAGGAGTTTCACCCCTCCACTTT. This gives the protein CASSPEGVSPLHF. The J gene is TRBJ1-6, the V gene TRBV6-5; no reliable D call. There are 13 residues in the CDR3. CDR1 MNHEY and CDR2 SVGAGI come from the germline V gene. V lost 6 bases and J 9 bases, leaving 12 bases between the germline ends.

The chain combines TRBV11-2 with TRBJ2-3, with 8 positions matching TRBD2. Germline V gene data show CDR1 as SGHAT and CDR2 as FQNNGV. The CDR3 has 14 residues. J gave up 4 bases and V 6 bases, and 6 bases lay outside the gene matches. For the CDR3, the DNA is TGTGCCAGCAGGGGGCGGGGGGACCCAGATACGCAGTATTTT. It is translated as CASRGRGDPDTQYF.

This chain links TRBV7-3 with TRBJ2-5, with D unresolved. The V end lost 4 bases, the J end lost 2 bases, and 8 bases lay between the germline ends. The germline V gene encodes CDR1 SGHTA and CDR2 FQGTGA. The CDR3 length is 13 residues. The chain's CDR3 is CASSSTLQETQYF. The CDR3 DNA reads as TGTGCCAGCAGCTCCACCCTTCAAGAGACCCAGTACTTC.

The gene calls are TRBV7-2 and TRBJ2-3; D is unclear. This CDR3 has 15 amino acids. Germline V gene sequence: CDR1 SGHTA, CDR2 FQGNSA. Trimming removed 7 bases from V and 0 bases from J, with 14 bases in between. CDR3 in DNA: TGTGCCAGCACCCGAAGGAGCGATAGCACAGATACGCAGTATTTT. Residues: CASTRRSDSTDTQYF.

This CDR3 is CATSDLSGTGHNQPQHF. CDR3 in DNA: TGTGCCACCAGTGATTTGTCCGGGACAGGGCACAATCAGCCCCAGCATTTT. This chain joins TRBV24-1 and TRBJ1-5; 9 positions match TRBD1. The CDR3 has 17 amino acids. Germline CDR1 is KGHDR and CDR2 is SFDVKD. V was pared by 0 bases and J by 3 bases, with 5 bases of the junction left unmatched.

This rearrangement joins TRBV6-5 to TRBJ1-2; 7 nucleotides agree with TRBD1. Germline CDR1 reads MNHEY; CDR2 reads SVGAGI. The CDR3 loop spans 15 amino acids. J gave up 1 base and V 6 bases, and 8 bases lay outside the gene matches. In DNA form, the CDR3 reads TGTGCCAGCAGGAGGACAGGTGCCTTTAACTATGGCTACACCTTC. Translating it yields CASRRTGAFNYGYTF.

The chain is built from TRBV5-6 and TRBJ2-7; D is unclear. The CDR3 has 15 amino acids. Per germline, CDR1 SGHDT and CDR2 YYEEEE. V lost 2 bases to trimming and J lost 2 bases, with 14 bases between them. CDR3 DNA: TGTGCCAGCAGCTTTTTGGCACAGTATCCCTACGAGCAGTACTTC. Translation gives CASSFLAQYPYEQYF. Using reference TRBV5-6 and TRBJ2-7 for the parts outside the CDR3, the full variable domain is DAGVTQSPTHLIKTRGQQVTLRCSPKSGHDTVSWYQQALGQGPQFIFQYYEEEERQRGNFPDRFSGHQFPNYSSELNVNALLLGDSALYLCASSFLAQYPYEQYFGPGTRLTVT.

J is TRBJ2-2 and V is TRBV2; D unclear. The V gene lost 3 bases and the J gene lost 6 bases, with 17 bases spanning the gap. The CDR3 contains 16 residues. Germline CDR1 and CDR2: SNHLY and FYNNEI. The CDR3 loop is CASSDFRTRQAGELFF. The DNA of the CDR3 is TGTGCCAGCAGTGATTTTAGAACACGTCAAGCCGGGGAGCTGTTTTTT.

The CDR3 nucleotides are TGTGCCAGCAGTGACAGGGGGACCGAAGCTTTCTTT. This codes for CASSDRGTEAFF. This chain uses TRBV25-1 with TRBJ1-1, with 7 bases matching TRBD1. CDR1 MGHDK and CDR2 SYGVNS come from the germline V gene. Trimming cost V 3 bases and J 8 bases; bases outside gene matches: 3. The CDR3 is made up of 12 amino acids.

The chain has TRBV10-3 and TRBJ1-3; tentative D call: TRBD1 (6 bases). The CDR3 consists of 14 residues. The V end lost 3 bases, the J end lost 2 bases, and 8 bases lay between the germline ends. Germline V lookup: CDR1 ENHRY, CDR2 SYGVKD. CDR3: CAISEQGPGNTIYF. CDR3 DNA: TGTGCCATCAGTGAACAGGGACCTGGAAACACCATATATTTT.

The chain is built from TRBV15 and TRBJ2-3, with a tentative D call TRBD2 (5 bases). The V gene's germline CDR1 is LNHNV and CDR2 YYDKDF (reference sequence). The CDR3 has 14 residues. The V gene lost 5 bases and the J gene lost 4 bases, with 13 bases spanning the gap. The CDR3 here is CATSPMGSSDTQYF. In DNA form, the CDR3 reads TGTGCCACCAGCCCTATGGGGAGCTCAGATACGCAGTATTTT.